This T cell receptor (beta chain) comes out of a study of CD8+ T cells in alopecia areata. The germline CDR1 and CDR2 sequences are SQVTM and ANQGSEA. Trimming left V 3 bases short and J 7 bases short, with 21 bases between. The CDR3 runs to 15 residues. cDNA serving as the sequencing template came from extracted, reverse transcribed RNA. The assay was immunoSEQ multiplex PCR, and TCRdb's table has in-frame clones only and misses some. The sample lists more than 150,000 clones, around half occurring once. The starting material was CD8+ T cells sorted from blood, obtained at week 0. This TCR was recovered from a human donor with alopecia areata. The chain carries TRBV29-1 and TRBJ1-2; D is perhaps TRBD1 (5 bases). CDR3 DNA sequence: TGCAGCGTTGACGGGACGGAGGGTTATGGCATTGGCTACACCTTC. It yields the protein CSVDGTEGYGIGYTF. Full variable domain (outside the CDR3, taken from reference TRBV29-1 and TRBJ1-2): SAVISQKPSRDICQRGTSLTIQCQVDSQVTMMFWYRQQPGQSLTLIATANQGSEATYESGFVIDKFPISRPNLTFSTLTVSNMSPEDSSIYLCSVDGTEGYGIGYTFGSGTRLTVV.